The rows below give T cell receptor beta chains drawn from one sample of a study of blood T cell repertoires in COVID-19. This table comes from immunoSEQ multiplex PCR, and its TCRdb copy is limited to in-frame clones, with some not included. The sample includes 180,000 or so clones, 65% to 90% of them seen just once. Sequencing was done on a sample of peripheral blood. The receptors come from a man aged 60 to 69 with acute or convalescent COVID-19. Each CDR3 is given with its conserved first and last residue. The order of the fields is D gene, V gene, J gene, clone size, CDR3 DNA, CDR3 protein. A D gene is named only where the DNA matches it firmly. Clone size, where shown, is once, few, many, or a class for clones that have expanded.

.	TRBV6-5	TRBJ1-2	.	TGTGCCAGCAGCCGGCAGGGTTCTGGCTACACCTTC	CASSRQGSGYTF
TRBD2	TRBV5-1	TRBJ2-7	few	TGCGCCAGCGGGAGCGGGAGAGGTAACGAGCAGTACTTC	CASGSGRGNEQYF
.	TRBV6-5	TRBJ2-2	.	TGTGCCAGCATGACTGGGACAACGAACACCGGGGAGCTGTTTTTT	CASMTGTTNTGELFF
TRBD1	TRBV4-2	TRBJ1-2	.	TGTGCCAGCAGCCAAGATCATGGGTCGACAGGGGGACTTCTCTATGGCTACACCTTC	CASSQDHGSTGGLLYGYTF
TRBD1	TRBV29-1	TRBJ1-1	.	TGCAGCGTCTACGGGACAGGTTCCGTACCGGGAGCTTTCTTT	CSVYGTGSVPGAFF
TRBD2	TRBV11-2	TRBJ2-3	.	TGTGCCAGCAGCCTCGGGACTAGCGGATCGGGAGATACGCAGTATTTT	CASSLGTSGSGDTQYF
TRBD1	TRBV28	TRBJ2-2	.	TGTGCCAGCACCTTAGGGGGGACAGGGATGGGTACCGGGGAGCTGTTTTTT	CASTLGGTGMGTGELFF
.	TRBV10-3	TRBJ2-7	.	TGTGCCATCAGTAGACAGACCTACGAGCAGTACTTC	CAISRQTYEQYF
.	TRBV14	TRBJ1-1	.	TGTGCCAGCAGCCTTCAGGCGGGGGTGACTGAAGCTTTCTTT	CASSLQAGVTEAFF
TRBD1	TRBV9	TRBJ1-6	.	TGTGCCAGCAGCCCCACTTCGGGACAGAATTCACCCCTCCACTTT	CASSPTSGQNSPLHF
.	TRBV5-8	TRBJ2-4	once	TGTGCCAGCAGCTTGGCAGGCCTGGGGGGTCAGTACTTC	CASSLAGLGGQYF
.	TRBV5-5	TRBJ2-7	.	TGTGCCAGCAGTTTCCTCGGGGACGAGCAGTACTTC	CASSFLGDEQYF
.	TRBV29-1	TRBJ2-2	.	TGCAGCGTTGAAGAACACGCTGGTACCGGGGAGCTGTTTTTT	CSVEEHAGTGELFF
.	TRBV5-1	TRBJ2-3	.	TGCGCCAGCAGCTTGGGCAGCGGCACAGATACGCAGTATTTT	CASSLGSGTDTQYF
TRBD2	TRBV7-3	TRBJ2-1	.	TGTGCCAGCAGCTTAATGACTAGCGGTCCGGGGTCCTACAATGAGCAGTTCTTC	CASSLMTSGPGSYNEQFF
.	TRBV28	TRBJ1-2	.	TGTGCCAGCAGTCCACCCAGCACCCCGGGGTATGGCTACACCTTC	CASSPPSTPGYGYTF
TRBD1	TRBV2	TRBJ2-5	.	TGTGCCAGCAGTTCGGGACAGGGGGAAGAGACCCAGTACTTC	CASSSGQGEETQYF
.	TRBV12-5	TRBJ2-3	.	TGTGCTAGTGGTCTTAGCGGTACGCAGTATTTT	CASGLSGTQYF
.	TRBV5-6	TRBJ1-2	few	TGTGCCAGCAGCTTAGGACCCTCCGGGGACTATGGCTACACCTTC	CASSLGPSGDYGYTF
TRBD1	TRBV5-1	TRBJ1-4	.	TGCGCCAGCAGCCCCGGGACAGAAAATGAAAAACTGTTTTTT	CASSPGTENEKLFF
TRBD1	TRBV19	TRBJ1-5	.	TGTGCCAGTAGACCCTCCCGGGACAGGGGAAGCAATCAGCCCCAGCATTTT	CASRPSRDRGSNQPQHF
.	TRBV18	TRBJ1-2	.	TGTGCCAGCTCACCGGGAGACCACTATGGCTACACCTTC	CASSPGDHYGYTF
TRBD1	TRBV28	TRBJ1-4	.	TGTGCCAGCAGGTATACACAGGGGCCTAATGAAAAACTGTTTTTT	CASRYTQGPNEKLFF
.	TRBV20-1	TRBJ2-1	.	TGCAGTGCTAGTCCCGGGGTAGCGGCGTACAATGAGCAGTTCTTC	CSASPGVAAYNEQFF
TRBD1	TRBV14	TRBJ1-2	.	TGTGCCAGCAGCCAAGATCCTCGCAGGGGGGCGTATGGCTACACCTTC	CASSQDPRRGAYGYTF
.	TRBV21-1	TRBJ2-7	.	TGTGCCAGCAGCAAAGGTAGGACAGGGCAACCCCTCTACGAGCAGTACTTC	CASSKGRTGQPLYEQYF
.	TRBV28	TRBJ1-4	.	TGTGCCAGCAGTTTAGGGACAATGAGGGAAAAACTGTTTTTT	CASSLGTMREKLFF
TRBD2	TRBV28	TRBJ2-7	.	TGTGCCAGCAGTTTATCGGCTAGCGGGAGAGGTGAGCAGTACTTC	CASSLSASGRGEQYF
.	TRBV7-9	TRBJ2-5	.	TGTGCCAGCAGCTTAAGGAGGCAGGGGCAAGAGACCCAGTACTTC	CASSLRRQGQETQYF
.	TRBV5-1	TRBJ1-2	.	TGCGCCAGCAGCTTCGCAGGGAACTATGGCTACACCTTC	CASSFAGNYGYTF
.	TRBV3-1/TRBV3-2	TRBJ2-3	.	TGTGCCAGCAGCCAAGGGATCGGGGACACAGATACGCAGTATTTT	CASSQGIGDTDTQYF
.	TRBV5-4	TRBJ1-1	.	TGTGCCAGCAGCTCCCCCCGCCAGATGAACACTGAAGCTTTCTTT	CASSSPRQMNTEAFF
.	TRBV12-3/TRBV12-4	TRBJ2-3	.	TGTGCCAGCAGCCCGGAGAGCACAGATACGCAGTATTTT	CASSPESTDTQYF
.	TRBV19	TRBJ1-5	many	TGTGCCAGTAGTAACGGGGTCGACGGCCAGCCCCAGCATTTT	CASSNGVDGQPQHF
.	TRBV5-6	TRBJ2-7	.	TGTGCCAGCAGCAGGCGGGGCAGACAGTACGAGCAGTACTTC	CASSRRGRQYEQYF
TRBD2	TRBV4-1	TRBJ2-3	.	TGCGCCAGCAGCCAAGATGTCGTGCGGGAGGCAGATACGCAGTATTTT	CASSQDVVREADTQYF
TRBD1	TRBV18	TRBJ1-1	.	TGTGCCAGCTCACCAAGGGACAGGGAGGCTTTCTTT	CASSPRDREAFF
TRBD1	TRBV18	TRBJ1-1	.	TGTGCCAGCTCACCAAGCCTGGACAGGGACACTGAAGCTTTCTTT	CASSPSLDRDTEAFF
.	TRBV23-1	TRBJ2-2	.	TGCGCCAGCAGTCAATCGAAGACAACCGGGGAGCTGTTTTTT	CASSQSKTTGELFF
.	TRBV30	TRBJ1-1	.	TGTGCCTGGAGTCGAGGGCAGGCCACTGAAGCTTTCTTT	CAWSRGQATEAFF
.	TRBV5-5	TRBJ1-1	.	TGTGCCAGCAGCTTGTTGGCTACTGAAGCTTTCTTT	CASSLLATEAFF
.	TRBV9	TRBJ2-1	.	TGTGCCAGCAGCGAAACAGGGCTTGCCTACAATGAGCAGTTCTTC	CASSETGLAYNEQFF
TRBD1	TRBV7-3	TRBJ1-1	.	TGTGCCAGCAGCCCCGCAGGGGGAGGAGGGACTGAAGCTTTCTTT	CASSPAGGGGTEAFF
TRBD2	TRBV24-1	TRBJ2-3	once	TGTGCCACCAGTGACCCCGGGGCCCCTAGCGGGGGGGGGACAGATACGCAGTATTTT	CATSDPGAPSGGGTDTQYF
.	TRBV21-1	TRBJ1-4	.	TGTGCCAGCAGCCCCCCCCGGGACAGGGAGGGAGCGGGTGAGGATGAAAAACTGTTTTTT	CASSPPRDREGAGEDEKLFF
TRBD2	TRBV3-1/TRBV3-2	TRBJ2-5	.	TGTGCCAGCAGCCAACCAACTAGCGGCCAAGAGACCCAGTACTTC	CASSQPTSGQETQYF
TRBD1	TRBV7-7	TRBJ2-1	.	TGTGCCAGCAGCAAGGGACAGAACAATGAGCAGTTCTTC	CASSKGQNNEQFF
.	TRBV28	TRBJ1-4	.	TGTGCCAGCAGCCCTTCGCGGGGGCGGACAACTAATGAAAAACTGTTTTTT	CASSPSRGRTTNEKLFF
.	TRBV1	TRBJ2-4	once	TGCACCAGCAGCCAAGTGTGGTTGGCTAGCGGGATACTTATAAACATTCAGTACTTC	CTSSQVWLASGILINIQYF
.	TRBV5-1	TRBJ2-3	.	TGCGCCAGCAGCCCGCCCAAGGGAGAGTCAGATACGCAGTATTTT	CASSPPKGESDTQYF
.	TRBV4-1	TRBJ2-7	.	TGCGCCAGCAGCCAAGATCTGCGGGAACGGAGCGAGCAGTACTTC	CASSQDLRERSEQYF
.	TRBV28	TRBJ1-1	.	TGTGCCAGCAGTTCCCTGGAGGGGTCCTTGTGGGGAGGGAACACTGAAGCTTTCTTT	CASSSLEGSLWGGNTEAFF
.	TRBV5-1	TRBJ2-7	.	TGCGCCAGCAGGGCCGATAGGGGCCAGCAGTACTTC	CASRADRGQQYF